Each of the 2 T cell receptor beta chains below was sequenced from the same sample in a study of beta chain features in type 1 diabetes (dated 2018 in TCRdb). Study-level results and caveats: Type 1 diabetes patients showed a moderate but significant shortening of TCRB CDR3 length in all four CD4+ subsets.

Receptors were amplified or captured by the immunoSEQ multiplex PCR assay. The entire amount of isolated RNA was reverse transcribed using the High Capacity cDNA Reverse Transcription Kit, so the sequenced TCRB transcripts were expressed ones. TCRdb mirrors the immuneACCESS table, restricted to in-frame sequences. Some clones are absent from its copies; in checked studies, under half trace to an unresolved V gene, and the reason for the others is unknown. In all, the sample holds a few hundred thousand clones, and roughly a quarter of those were seen once. The ten largest clones capture about 0.012% of the sample. No antigen is known for these receptors. The specimen was naive CD4+ T cells from blood. This specimen's cell subset or site label, interpreted: true naive CD4+ T cells. These receptors were taken from a woman aged 25 to 39 with type 1 diabetes.

The rearrangement joins TRBV27 to TRBJ2-3; 9 bases agree with TRBD1. This CDR3 has 17 residues. J was trimmed by 0 bases and V by 6 bases; bases with no gene match: 10. Germline V CDR1 and CDR2: MNHEY, SMNVEV (reference sequence). CDR3 loop: CASSLDRGGLSTDTQYF. For the CDR3, the DNA is TGTGCCAGCAGCTTAGACAGGGGGGGCCTAAGCACAGATACGCAGTATTTT.

CDR3 nucleotides: TGTGCCTGGAGTGCAGGGGTTGGAAACACCATATATTTT. As protein: CAWSAGVGNTIYF. The chain links TRBV30 to TRBJ1-3, with D maybe TRBD1 (6 bases). CDR3 length: 13 residues. The V gene's germline CDR1 is GTSNPN and CDR2 SVGIG (reference sequence). The V and J ends lost 1 base and 3 bases respectively, with 7 bases between them.